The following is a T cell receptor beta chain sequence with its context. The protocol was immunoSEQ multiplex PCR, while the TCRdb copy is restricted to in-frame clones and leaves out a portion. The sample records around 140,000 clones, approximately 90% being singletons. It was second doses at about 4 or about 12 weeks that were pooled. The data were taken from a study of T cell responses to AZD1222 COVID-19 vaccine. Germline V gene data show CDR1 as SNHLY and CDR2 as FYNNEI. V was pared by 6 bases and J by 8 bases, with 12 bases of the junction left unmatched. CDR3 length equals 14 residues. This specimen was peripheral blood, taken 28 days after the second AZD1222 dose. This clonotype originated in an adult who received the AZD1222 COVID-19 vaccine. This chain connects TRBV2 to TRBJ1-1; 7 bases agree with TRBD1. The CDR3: CASSQPGQVVEAFF. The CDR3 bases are TGTGCCAGCAGCCAACCAGGACAGGTTGTGGAAGCTTTCTTT.